This TCR beta chain was recovered during a study of molecular identifiers for immune sequencing clone quantification (dated by TCRdb to 2017 to 2018). A note on the overall study: For a replicate experiment, RNA from roughly 21,000 or 96,000 naive CD8 T cells was divided into five aliquots, and four of the five aliquots were sequenced. CD8 T cells were used in a methods study to benchmark molecular-identifier clustering-based TCR repertoire sequencing (MIDCIRS) and TCR RNA copy counting.

A note on this clonotype: The target of this receptor is not known. Germline is not matched at one junction end, which may reflect a read error.

Naive CD8 T cell libraries were made from about 21,000 to 970,000 sorted cells using 10%, 30% or 50% of purified RNA. Naive CD8 T cells were FACS-sorted as CD8+CD4-CCR7+CD45RA+ on a BD FACSAria II into RLT Plus buffer. Detection sensitivity was tested by spiking Jurkat RNA equal to 9 to 10 TCR copies' worth into samples containing about 17,000-1,000,000 naive CD8 T cells. CD8 T cells were enriched with RosetteSep CD8+ T Cell Enrichment Cocktail and Ficoll-Paque, followed by ACK red cell lysis. Libraries were constructed by PCR. These reads were obtained on a NextSeq 500. Bulk TCR libraries were generated as previously described, with the TCR primers listed in Table S5 used. Purification of total RNA was performed with the Qiagen AllPrep DNA/RNA kit. Reads from multiple sequencing runs of the same library were pooled before analysis. In the authors' own workflow: Reads were retained only if an exact TCR constant sequence was present, and the retained reads were trimmed to 150 nt and grouped according to their 12-nt molecular barcodes. Reads inside each barcode group were sub-clustered using a 15% Levenshtein threshold, and a quality-weighted consensus sequence was constructed for each RNA molecule. Non-functional sequences were discarded, and so were lower-count sequences lying one edit away from another sequence. Based on fitting two negative binomial distributions, any barcode sub-cluster with under 20% of the maximum read count was discarded. In TCRdb, the public reads were trimmed at Q25 with fastp and aligned with MiXCR, with productive beta chains retained. CDR3 protein duplicates are merged, each entry listing the most common genes and DNA. None of the V and J calls come from the authors' own analysis; TCRdb made them. The sample table shows around 470,000 distinct CDR3 sequences, and around 23% are seen once. The leading ten clones occupy around 0.76% of the sample.

The paper's findings and limits, for the study overall: Modeling indicated 2.5 to 3.5 TCR RNA copies recovered per cell, compared with around 11 by digital PCR, which implies a capture efficiency of 25% to 35%. In CMV-specific effector cells, clones with more than 20 RNA copies contained over 98% of molecules, whereas in naive cells such clones contained under 1% of molecules. Even against a background of roughly 1 million naive CD8 T cells, spiked-in Jurkat TCR RNA amounting to a single cell's worth was reported to be detectable. Highly expanded clone sizes could be underestimated if identical TCR molecules share a barcode. When barcode sub-clustering was omitted, TCR diversity was inflated by chimeric consensus sequences, with chimeras reaching as high as 47%. The naive libraries included spiked-in Jurkat TCR RNA (approximately 11 copies' worth), and this RNA is not part of the donor repertoire.

From the germline V gene, CDR1 is MDHEN and CDR2 is SYDVKM. From cysteine to phenylalanine, the CDR3 is 14 amino acids long. The CDR3 DNA has 42 bases and is translated from base 1. This TCR was recovered from a human donor in good health. Some libraries in this study had Jurkat cell RNA spiked in. The sequenced material came from naive CD8+ T cells from blood, with Jurkat cell RNA spiked in. In light of the paper, this sample's cell subset or site label describes: FACS-sorted CD8+CD4-CCR7+CD45RA+ naive T cells. The chain couples TRBV28 to TRBJ2-5, with 8 junctional bases fitting TRBD1. The CDR3 protein is CAGSYRQGRETQYF. The sequenced DNA: TGTGCCGGCAGCTACAGACAGGGGCGAGAGACCCAGTACTTC.